This T cell receptor (beta chain) was identified during a study of metastatic and nonmetastatic thyroid tumors. Across the whole study: Repertoire comparisons spanned blood and tumor or nodule tissue from malignant and benign thyroid patients.

TCRdb re-analyzed the PCR reads through MiXCR. The table has some 40,000 clones, 18% seen once. CDR1 is DFQATT and CDR2 is SNEGSKA in the germline V gene (reference sequence). The CDR3 is made up of 14 amino acids. V dropped 4 bases and J dropped 15 bases, with 25 bases sitting between them. Treatment of any kind had been given to no patient before thyroid surgery. This clone occurred many times. The clonotype comes from a female donor with papillary thyroid cancer or a benign thyroid nodule (not recorded which). Some clones in this sample may be carry-over from other donors' samples. Sequencing input: tumor tissue. The chain links TRBV20-1 to TRBJ1-5; no clear D. CDR3 sequence: CSATKDDFLAPTHF. The CDR3 DNA follows: TGCAGTGCTACTAAGGACGATTTTTTGGCCCCAACGCATTTT.